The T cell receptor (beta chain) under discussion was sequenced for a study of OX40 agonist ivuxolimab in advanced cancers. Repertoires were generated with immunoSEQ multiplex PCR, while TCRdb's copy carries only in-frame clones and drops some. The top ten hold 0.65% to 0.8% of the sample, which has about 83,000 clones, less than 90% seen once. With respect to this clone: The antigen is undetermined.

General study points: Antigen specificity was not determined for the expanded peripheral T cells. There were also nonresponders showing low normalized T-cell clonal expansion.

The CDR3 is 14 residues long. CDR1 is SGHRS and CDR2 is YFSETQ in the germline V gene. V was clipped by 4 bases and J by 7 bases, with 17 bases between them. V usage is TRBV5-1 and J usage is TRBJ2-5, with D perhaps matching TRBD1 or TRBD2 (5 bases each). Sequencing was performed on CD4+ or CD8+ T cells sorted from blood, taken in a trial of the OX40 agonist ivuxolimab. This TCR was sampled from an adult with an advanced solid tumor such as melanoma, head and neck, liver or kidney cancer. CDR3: CASSGLGPSATQYF. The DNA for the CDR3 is TGCGCCAGCAGCGGATTGGGACCCTCGGCGACCCAGTACTTC.